Below, 3 T cell receptor beta chains from the same sample are listed, as sequenced in a study of glioma-infiltrating T cells after dendritic cell vaccination. Clones were read by immunoSEQ multiplex PCR, and TCRdb kept only the in-frame ones, dropping some. Of around 73,000 clones in the sample, roughly 87% were seen once. The specimen was blood, collected before dendritic cell vaccination. The source is a human donor with glioblastoma.

This clone occurred a few times. The chain carries TRBV27 and TRBJ1-2, with 7 bases aligning to TRBD1. V was clipped by 3 bases and J by 4 bases; unmatched bases: 8. The CDR3 is 15 amino acids. Per the germline V gene, CDR1 is MNHEY and CDR2 is SMNVEV (reference sequence). Here the CDR3 reads CASSFTVTGLYGYTF. CDR3 sequence (DNA): TGTGCCAGCAGTTTTACGGTGACAGGGCTCTATGGCTACACCTTC.

The V call is TRBV4-2, the J call TRBJ2-3; unclear D gene. Germline-derived CDR1 and CDR2 are LGHNA and YNFKEQ. V lost 4 bases to trimming and J lost 1 base, with 6 bases between them. The CDR3 runs to 13 residues. The CDR3 nucleotides are TGTGCCAGCAGCCCCACACGCACAGATACGCAGTATTTT. Translation: CASSPTRTDTQYF.

With respect to this clone: Other DNA sequences in the same sample also yield this CDR3. This chain links TRBV7-2 with TRBJ2-7; perhaps TRBD1 as D (6 bases). Deletions cut 1 base from V and 4 bases from J, with 20 bases between. Germline V gene data show CDR1 as SGHTA and CDR2 as FQGNSA. The CDR3 is 17 amino acids. The CDR3 region is CASSLGAQGPRKYEQYF. In DNA form, the CDR3 reads TGTGCCAGCAGCTTAGGGGCTCAGGGGCCCCGGAAGTACGAGCAGTACTTC.